The 30 T cell receptor beta chains presented below share a single source sample, sequenced in a study of T cell responses to AZD1222 COVID-19 vaccine. Profiled with immunoSEQ multiplex PCR; TCRdb holds only in-frame clones, not every one. The data hold around 87,000 clones, with 85% to 90% observed a single time. The sample in question was peripheral blood, obtained 28 days after the second AZD1222 dose. These receptor sequences come from an adult who received the AZD1222 COVID-19 vaccine.

The rearrangement joins TRBV7-6 to TRBJ2-3, with 8 bases lining up with TRBD2. CDR3 length: 16 residues. The J segment lost 4 bases and the V segment lost 3 bases, leaving 9 bases of the junction unmatched. CDR1 SGHVS and CDR2 FNYEAQ come from the germline V gene. The CDR3 sequence is CASSLSAGVDPDTQYF. CDR3 in DNA: TGTGCCAGCAGCTTGTCAGCGGGAGTAGACCCAGATACGCAGTATTTT.

The chain is built from TRBV5-4 and TRBJ1-6; TRBD1 might be the D (5 bases). CDR3 length equals 12 residues. Trimming cost V 4 bases and J 7 bases, with 6 bases left between them. Germline CDR1 is SGHNT and CDR2 is YYREEE (reference sequence). CDR3 region: CASSRDNSPLHF. Here the CDR3 DNA reads TGTGCCAGCAGCCGGGACAATTCACCCCTCCACTTT.

The rearrangement links TRBV7-4 to TRBJ1-1; D possibly corresponds to TRBD1 (5 bases). The CDR3 runs to 14 residues. V dropped 1 base and J dropped 11 bases, with 17 bases sitting between them. Germline V gene lookup returns CDR1 SGHVT and CDR2 SQSDAQ. In DNA, the CDR3 is TGTGCCAGCAGCTTAGAAGGGACGGCCCTCGACGCTTTCTTT. Encoded protein: CASSLEGTALDAFF.

This chain joins TRBV5-1 and TRBJ1-6; 7 bases are shared with TRBD1. Unmatched junction bases numbered 3, after V lost 3 bases and J lost 6 bases. Germline CDR1 reads SGHRS; CDR2 reads YFSETQ. The CDR3 runs 14 residues. The CDR3 DNA reads TGCGCCAGCAGCTCGGGACAGCTTAATTCACCCCTCCACTTT. Translation: CASSSGQLNSPLHF.

The chain carries TRBV29-1 and TRBJ1-4, with D perhaps matching TRBD1 (5 bases). V shed 6 bases and J shed 6 bases, with 11 bases lying between them. CDR1 and CDR2 (germline): SQVTM, ANQGSEA. CDR3 size: 12 residues. The CDR3 nucleotides read TGCAGCGTGGCCGGGGGAGATGAAAAACTGTTTTTT. Encoded protein: CSVAGGDEKLFF.

On this clone: One junction end does not reproduce the germline sequence, and a read error may be involved. The J gene is TRBJ2-1, the V gene TRBV4-2; TRBD2 agrees at 11 bases. CDR3 size: 13 residues. Germline loops: CDR1 LGHNA, CDR2 YNFKEQ. CDR3 sequence: CASSQGPSGGRVF. CDR3 coding DNA: TGTGCCAGCAGCCAAGGGCCTAGCGGGGGGAGAGTCTTC.

The gene calls are TRBV30 and TRBJ1-1; perhaps TRBD1 as D (6 bases). Trimming pared 4 bases from V and 3 bases from J, leaving 12 bases between. The CDR3 has 13 amino acids. CDR1 is GTSNPN and CDR2 is SVGIG in the germline V gene (reference sequence). The CDR3 DNA reads as TGTGCCTGGACCCGAGGGGGGGACACTGAAGCTTTCTTT. This translates into CAWTRGGDTEAFF. Looking up the rest from reference TRBV30 and TRBJ1-1 gives the full variable domain: SQTIHQWPATLVQPVGSPLSLECTVEGTSNPNLYWYRQAAGRGLQLLFYSVGIGQISSEVPQNLSASRPQDRQFILSSKKLLLSDSGFYLCAWTRGGDTEAFFGQGTRLTVV.

The CDR3 region is CASSYGGASQPQHF. CDR3 nucleotides: TGTGCCAGCAGTTACGGGGGGGCGAGTCAGCCCCAGCATTTT. V usage is TRBV6-2 or TRBV6-3 and J usage is TRBJ1-5, with D perhaps matching TRBD1 (6 bases). Between the trimmed V and J ends, which lost 2 bases and 6 bases, there was a span of 11 bases. The CDR3 is 14 amino acids. In germline, CDR1 is MNHEY, CDR2 SVGEGT.

V and J are TRBV15 and TRBJ1-1; D may be TRBD1 (5 bases). CDR3 length: 16 amino acids. CDR1 and CDR2 from the germline V gene are LNHNV and YYDKDF (reference sequence). Trimming left V 4 bases short and J 1 base short, with 16 bases between. DNA of the CDR3: TGTGCCACCAGCATGGGTCCATGGGGCGGGAACACTGAAGCTTTCTTT. This sequence encodes CATSMGPWGGNTEAFF.

The rearrangement links TRBV6-2 or TRBV6-3 to TRBJ2-7, with 10 bases lining up with TRBD2. Trimming removed 0 bases from V and 3 bases from J; junction bases left unmatched: 8. Germline values: CDR1 MNHEY, CDR2 SVGEGT. The CDR3 contains 17 residues. DNA for the CDR3: TGTGCCAGCAGTTACTCGCTAGCGGGGGCCTCGGGCTACGAGCAGTACTTC. Protein: CASSYSLAGASGYEQYF.

This chain links TRBV5-6 with TRBJ2-4, with 7 bases that match TRBD2. CDR3 length: 14 residues. The trim removed 7 bases at V and 8 bases at J, leaving 12 bases unmatched. Germline CDR1 SGHDT, CDR2 YYEEEE. The CDR3 spells CASGLPGGSDIQYF. CDR3 DNA: TGTGCCAGCGGCCTCCCGGGAGGTTCGGACATTCAGTACTTC. The variable domain in full, completed from reference TRBV5-6 and TRBJ2-4, reads DAGVTQSPTHLIKTRGQQVTLRCSPKSGHDTVSWYQQALGQGPQFIFQYYEEEERQRGNFPDRFSGHQFPNYSSELNVNALLLGDSALYLCASGLPGGSDIQYFGAGTRLSVL.

The chain joins TRBV7-3 to TRBJ2-7; a possible D gene is TRBD1 (6 bases). The V and J ends lost 3 bases and 5 bases respectively, with 11 bases between them. This CDR3 has 13 residues. Germline V gene lookup returns CDR1 SGHTA and CDR2 FQGTGA. As DNA, the CDR3 is TGTGCCAGCAGCTTTTCCAGGGGCGACGAGCAGTACTTC. Translation: CASSFSRGDEQYF. The entire variable domain, with the rest obtained from reference TRBV7-3 and TRBJ2-7, is as follows: GAGVSQTPSNKVTEKGKYVELRCDPISGHTALYWYRQSLGQGPEFLIYFQGTGAADDSGLPNDRFFAVRPEGSVSTLKIQRTERGDSAVYLCASSFSRGDEQYFGPGTRLTVT.

The count of this clone is one. This rearrangement joins TRBV7-9 to TRBJ1-6; D gene unclear. V lost 5 bases and J lost 7, with 15 bases in between. CDR1 SEHNR and CDR2 FQNEAQ come from the germline V gene (reference sequence). This CDR3 spans 15 amino acids. The CDR3 here is CASSLVDGRNSPLHF. CDR3 nucleotide sequence: TGTGCCAGCAGCCTAGTCGACGGGAGAAATTCACCCCTCCACTTT.

The CDR3 reads CASSLGGAGNTGELFF. CDR3 DNA: TGTGCCAGCAGCTTAGGCGGGGCGGGGAACACCGGGGAGCTGTTTTTT. V usage is TRBV11-2 and J usage is TRBJ2-2, with a weak D call TRBD2 (6 bases). The germline V gene has CDR1 SGHAT and CDR2 FQNNGV. Between the trimmed V and J ends, which lost 1 base and 1 base, there was a span of 10 bases. This CDR3 spans 16 amino acids.

V is TRBV6-5 and J is TRBJ2-1; 12 bases align to TRBD1. CDR1 is MNHEY and CDR2 is SVGAGI in the germline V gene. V was pared by 6 bases and J by 6 bases, with 6 bases of the junction left unmatched. The length of the CDR3 is 15 residues. The chain's CDR3 is CASSPGQGASNEQFF. Written as DNA, the CDR3 is TGTGCCAGCAGCCCGGGACAGGGGGCTTCCAATGAGCAGTTCTTC.

V is TRBV2 and J is TRBJ2-3; TRBD2 matches 14 bases. The J segment lost 6 bases and the V segment lost 5 bases, leaving 7 bases of the junction unmatched. In germline, CDR1 is SNHLY, CDR2 FYNNEI. The CDR3 sequence is 16 residues long. CDR3 amino acids: CASSPGLAGAADTQYF. CDR3 DNA: TGTGCCAGCAGTCCGGGACTAGCGGGGGCGGCGGATACGCAGTATTTT.

The J gene is TRBJ1-1, the V gene TRBV27; TRBD1 agrees at 9 bases. Germline V gene sequence: CDR1 MNHEY, CDR2 SMNVEV (reference sequence). This CDR3 has 15 amino acids. J lost 11 bases, V lost 6 bases, and 16 bases had no gene match. The CDR3 loop reads CASRGDFRQGGYAFF. In DNA form, the CDR3 reads TGTGCCAGCAGGGGGGACTTTCGACAGGGGGGTTATGCTTTCTTT.

Here the CDR3 DNA reads TGTGCCAGCAGCTTAGGGGGATTCTCCTACGAGCAGTACTTC. This translates into CASSLGGFSYEQYF. The V gene is TRBV5-4, the J gene TRBJ2-7; TRBD1 is a possible D gene (6 bases). From germline, CDR1 is SGHNT and CDR2 YYREEE (reference sequence). The CDR3 extends over 14 amino acids. V lost 2 bases to trimming and J lost 0 bases, with 9 bases between them.

The genes are TRBV18 and TRBJ1-5; D possibly corresponds to TRBD1 (5 bases). The length of the CDR3 is 13 residues. Germline CDR1 is KGHSH and CDR2 is LQKENI. Between the trimmed V and J ends, which lost 2 bases and 4 bases, there was a span of 6 bases. In nucleotides, the CDR3 is TGTGCCAGCTCACCAGAGGGGAATCAGCCCCAGCATTTT. This codes for CASSPEGNQPQHF. Filled out from reference TRBV18 and TRBJ1-5, the complete variable domain reads NAGVMQNPRHLVRRRGQEARLRCSPMKGHSHVYWYRQLPEEGLKFMVYLQKENIIDESGMPKERFSAEFPKEGPSILRIQQVVRGDSAAYFCASSPEGNQPQHFGDGTRLSIL.

This clone was observed a handful of times. The chain joins TRBV23-1 to TRBJ1-1; 8 nucleotides line up with TRBD1. TRBV23-1 is an open reading frame, and its role is uncertain. The CDR3 has 13 residues. Trimming took 2 bases from V and 10 from J; bases not matched to a gene: 6. CDR3 sequence: CASSQTADRGAFF. In nucleotides, the CDR3 is TGCGCCAGCAGTCAAACCGCCGACAGGGGAGCTTTCTTT.

This rearrangement joins TRBV18 to TRBJ1-1, with no clear D. Germline V gives CDR1 KGHSH, CDR2 LQKENI. The V gene lost 2 bases and the J gene lost 1 base, with 5 bases spanning the gap. The CDR3 runs to 13 residues. The CDR3 loop reads CASSPVRNTEAFF. The CDR3 bases are TGTGCCAGCTCACCAGTCAGGAACACTGAAGCTTTCTTT. Together with reference TRBV18 and TRBJ1-1, the CDR3 gives the full variable domain: NAGVMQNPRHLVRRRGQEARLRCSPMKGHSHVYWYRQLPEEGLKFMVYLQKENIIDESGMPKERFSAEFPKEGPSILRIQQVVRGDSAAYFCASSPVRNTEAFFGQGTRLTVV.

J is TRBJ1-4 and V is TRBV6-6; unclear D gene. This CDR3 spans 11 amino acids. CDR1 and CDR2 (germline): MNHNY, SVGAGI (reference sequence). V was shortened by 7 bases and J by 3 bases, with 3 bases between the two germline ends. The CDR3 reads CASNSNEKLFF. DNA for the CDR3: TGTGCCAGCAACTCTAATGAAAAACTGTTTTTT.

The chain combines TRBV29-1 with TRBJ1-1; D is uncertain. The CDR3 runs 16 residues. CDR1 is SQVTM, CDR2 ANQGSEA, per germline. Trimming left V 5 bases short and J 0 bases short, with 19 bases between. The CDR3 coding sequence is TGCAGCGTTACCCTAAGTTTGGTACCTGTGAACACTGAAGCTTTCTTT. It yields the protein CSVTLSLVPVNTEAFF.

J is TRBJ1-5 and V is TRBV9; D gene unclear. Per germline, CDR1 SGDLS and CDR2 YYNGEE. V was cut by 0 bases and J by 4 bases, with 5 bases left in between. CDR3 length: 13 amino acids. The chain's CDR3 is CASSVGENQPQHF. CDR3 bases: TGTGCCAGCAGCGTAGGGGAGAATCAGCCCCAGCATTTT.

The chain couples TRBV5-4 to TRBJ2-3, with TRBD2 matching 12 bases. The CDR3 runs 16 residues. The J segment lost 4 bases and the V segment lost 3 bases, leaving 6 bases of the junction unmatched. Germline CDR1 is SGHNT and CDR2 is YYREEE (reference sequence). The CDR3 loop is CASSSASGGAPDTQYF. The CDR3 region has the DNA TGTGCCAGCAGCTCCGCTAGCGGGGGGGCTCCAGATACGCAGTATTTT.

V and J are TRBV12-3 or TRBV12-4 and TRBJ1-1; D gene uncertain. The CDR3 contains 10 residues. V lost 5 bases, J lost 2 bases, and 0 bases lay in between. CDR3 in amino acids: CASSNTEAFF. For the CDR3, the DNA is TGTGCCAGCAGTAACACTGAAGCTTTCTTT.

A few counts support this clone. This rearrangement joins TRBV6-6 to TRBJ1-3, with 8 bases aligning to TRBD1. Germline V gene lookup returns CDR1 MNHNY and CDR2 SVGAGI (reference sequence). Trimming removed 5 bases from V and 3 bases from J; junction bases left unmatched: 9. The CDR3 sequence is 16 residues long. Here the CDR3 DNA reads TGTGCCAGCAGTACGAACAGGGGGATGGATGGAAACACCATATATTTT. This gives the protein CASSTNRGMDGNTIYF.

The genes are TRBV9 and TRBJ2-3, with TRBD2 matching over 7 bases. V trimming: 4 bases; J trimming: 4 bases; junction bases outside the gene matches: 12. The CDR3 consists of 16 residues. Germline CDR1 is SGDLS and CDR2 is YYNGEE. The CDR3 DNA is TGTGCCAGCAGCTCCTGGGTGGGAGGGGATCCAGATACGCAGTATTTT. It specifies CASSSWVGGDPDTQYF. The whole variable domain, filled in from reference TRBV9 and TRBJ2-3, reads DSGVTQTPKHLITATGQRVTLRCSPRSGDLSVYWYQQSLDQGLQFLIQYYNGEERAKGNILERFSAQQFPDLHSELNLSSLELGDSALYFCASSSWVGGDPDTQYFGPGTRLTVL.

The chain recombines TRBV6-2 or TRBV6-3 with TRBJ2-3; D is undetermined. Trimming left V 5 bases short and J 1 base short, with 16 bases between. In germline, CDR1 is MNHEY, CDR2 SVGEGT. The CDR3 covers 16 residues. Here the CDR3 reads CASSPPNQLGTDTQYF. For the CDR3, the DNA is TGTGCCAGCAGTCCCCCCAACCAGCTCGGCACAGATACGCAGTATTTT.

CDR3 residues: CASSQDVPGGAGYYGYTF. The CDR3 DNA follows: TGCGCCAGCAGCCAAGATGTCCCAGGGGGCGCGGGATACTATGGCTACACCTTC. V usage is TRBV4-3 and J usage is TRBJ1-2, with 8 bases identical to TRBD1. V dropped 0 bases and J dropped 3; count of bases not matched to a gene: 12. The CDR3 has 18 amino acids. The germline V gene encodes CDR1 LGHNA and CDR2 YSLEER.